The 31 T cell receptor beta chains below were found in one sample sequenced in a study of monozygotic twins with inflammatory bowel disease. Each CDR3 protein gets one entry in TCRdb, which reprocessed the 5' RACE reads and gives no DNA. Its table lists around 380,000 distinct CDR3 sequences. Sequencing was performed on blood. These receptors all stem from a human donor with ulcerative colitis or Crohn's disease, or a healthy co-twin of an affected twin (not recorded which).

CDR3 residues: CSARTPNTEAFF. The chain uses TRBV20-1 and TRBJ1-1. CDR1 DFQATT and CDR2 SNEGSKA come from the germline V gene (reference sequence). The CDR3 extends over 12 amino acids.

The genes are TRBV4-1 and TRBJ2-4; lacking DNA, the TRBD1 call made by TCRdb goes unchecked. The CDR3 loop spans 17 amino acids. Germline lookup yields CDR1 MGHRA and CDR2 YSYEKL. The CDR3 loop is CASSPIGARGAKNIQYF.

V and J are TRBV7-2 and TRBJ1-3; no DNA is available, so the TRBD1 call from TCRdb remains unchecked. The germline gives CDR1 SGHTA, CDR2 FQGNSA. The CDR3 contains 15 residues. Here the CDR3 reads CASSLAGGGGNTIYF.

The chain has TRBV6-6 and TRBJ1-5. CDR1 and CDR2 from the germline V gene are MNHNY and SVGAGI (reference sequence). The CDR3 contains 12 residues. The CDR3 loop reads CASREYDQPQHF.

V and J are TRBV10-2 and TRBJ2-1; without DNA, the TCRdb call of TRBD2 cannot be checked. The germline V gene has CDR1 WSHSY and CDR2 SAAADI. CDR3 length equals 17 residues. The CDR3 reads CASIGTSGLRSYNEQFF.

V and J are TRBV7-8 and TRBJ2-1; TCRdb's D gene call, TRBD2, goes unchecked for lack of DNA. CDR3 size: 13 residues. CDR1 and CDR2 (germline): SGHVS, FQNEAQ. The CDR3 spells CASSRGRAFEQFF. Based on the CDR3 plus reference TRBV7-8 and TRBJ2-1, the full variable domain is GAGVSQSPRYKVAKRGQDVALRCDPISGHVSLFWYQQALGQGPEFLTYFQNEAQLDKSGLPSDRFFAERPEGSVSTLKIQRTQQEDSAVYLCASSRGRAFEQFFGPGTRLTVL.

CDR3 in amino acids: CASSFMRQGTDTQYF. V is TRBV11-2 and J is TRBJ2-3; TCRdb proposes TRBD1, but this gene call is untestable without DNA. The CDR3 is made up of 15 amino acids. Germline V gene sequence: CDR1 SGHAT, CDR2 FQNNGV.

The chain uses TRBV27 and TRBJ2-7; the TCRdb call, TRBD2, lacks DNA for checking. The CDR3 is made up of 21 amino acids. Germline V gene sequence: CDR1 MNHEY, CDR2 SMNVEV (reference sequence). CDR3 sequence: CASFPWGVGGLAGFSSYEQYF.

The chain recombines TRBV28 with TRBJ1-2. The CDR3 is made up of 16 amino acids. CDR1 and CDR2 from the germline V gene are MDHEN and SYDVKM. This CDR3 reads CASSSTLTGATYGYTF.

The CDR3 sequence is CASSPTLQSQNSYNEQFF. The chain recombines TRBV5-1 with TRBJ2-1. The germline V gene has CDR1 SGHRS and CDR2 YFSETQ. The CDR3 is 18 residues long.

The gene calls are TRBV3-1 and TRBJ1-2; TCRdb calls TRBD1, which cannot be checked without DNA. The CDR3 totals 14 residues. Germline V gene data show CDR1 as LGHDT and CDR2 as YNNKEL (reference sequence). Here the CDR3 reads CASSAGTSRYGYTF.

CDR3 loop: CASSEPLPQSGTQYF. This sequence joins TRBV6-1 and TRBJ2-5. Germline CDR1 MNHNS, CDR2 SASEGT. This CDR3 has 15 amino acids.

The rearrangement uses TRBV3-1 and TRBJ1-2; the D call from TCRdb, TRBD1, cannot be confirmed without DNA. The CDR3 loop spans 11 amino acids. Per the germline V gene, CDR1 is LGHDT and CDR2 is YNNKEL (reference sequence). CDR3 in amino acids: CASSLGVGYTF.

The V gene is TRBV12-3 or TRBV12-4, the J gene TRBJ2-7. This CDR3 has 11 amino acids. The CDR3 spells CASSKRGEQYF.

The chain recombines TRBV20-1 with TRBJ2-2; the D call of TRBD1 rests on TCRdb alone, since no DNA is present to check it. Germline V gene data show CDR1 as DFQATT and CDR2 as SNEGSKA (reference sequence). The CDR3 is 18 amino acids. CDR3 region: CSAPLDLNAGAQPGELFF.

The chain couples TRBV7-9 to TRBJ2-4; the D call of TRBD1 rests on TCRdb alone, since no DNA is present to check it. The CDR3 has 15 residues. CDR1 is SEHNR and CDR2 is FQNEAQ in the germline V gene (reference sequence). The CDR3 loop is CASSSDRAIKNIQYF.

V gene TRBV12-3 or TRBV12-4 combines with J gene TRBJ2-2; TCRdb proposes TRBD1, but this gene call is untestable without DNA. The CDR3 has 13 amino acids. The CDR3 reads CAWDRLNTGELFF.

The chain employs TRBV3-1 and TRBJ1-2; without DNA, the TCRdb call of TRBD1 cannot be checked. This CDR3 comprises 16 residues. Looked up from germline, CDR1 is LGHDT and CDR2 is YNNKEL (reference sequence). The CDR3 reads CASSQDRQAGWYGYTF.

The chain joins TRBV20-1 to TRBJ2-5; TCRdb's D gene call, TRBD1, goes unchecked for lack of DNA. The CDR3 length is 13 residues. Germline CDR1 reads DFQATT; CDR2 reads SNEGSKA (reference sequence). CDR3 loop: CSAQDRNQETQYF.

The genes are TRBV11-2 and TRBJ2-1; TCRdb returns TRBD2, unconfirmable since there is no DNA. The CDR3 consists of 19 residues. From germline, CDR1 is SGHAT and CDR2 FQNNGV. This CDR3 is CASSALRNQRESPYNEQFF.

The chain joins TRBV6-2 or TRBV6-3 to TRBJ2-7; with no DNA, the TCRdb D assignment of TRBD2 cannot be verified. This CDR3 comprises 17 residues. Germline lookup yields CDR1 MNHEY and CDR2 SVGEGT. CDR3 protein: CASSYLFGTSSSYEQYF.

The chain joins TRBV6-1 to TRBJ2-7; TCRdb designates TRBD2, a call that cannot be tested without DNA. CDR1 and CDR2 from the germline V gene are MNHNS and SASEGT. This CDR3 spans 15 amino acids. The chain's CDR3 is CASSPSGGPSYEQYF.

The rearrangement joins TRBV3-1 to TRBJ2-1; TCRdb outputs TRBD1, but without DNA this stays unchecked. The CDR3 spans 13 residues. From germline, CDR1 is LGHDT and CDR2 YNNKEL (reference sequence). CDR3 sequence: CASSERGQIRSFF.

The chain employs TRBV28 and TRBJ2-5; with no DNA, the TCRdb D assignment of TRBD2 cannot be verified. This CDR3 is 16 amino acids long. Germline V gene data show CDR1 as MDHEN and CDR2 as SYDVKM. The CDR3 is CASRRGTSGSSETQYF.

V and J are TRBV6-5 and TRBJ2-5; the D call from TCRdb, TRBD1, cannot be confirmed without DNA. The germline gives CDR1 MNHEY, CDR2 SVGAGI. This CDR3 has 15 amino acids. The CDR3 region is CASSYRQGMGETQYF.

The J gene is TRBJ1-2, the V gene TRBV4-3. The germline V gene has CDR1 LGHNA and CDR2 YSLEER. The CDR3 runs to 14 residues. The CDR3 region is CASSQDRKAGGYTF.

The chain recombines TRBV7-2 with TRBJ2-7; TCRdb gives TRBD1 as the D gene, but with no DNA this cannot be confirmed. This CDR3 has 14 amino acids. Germline V gene lookup returns CDR1 SGHTA and CDR2 FQGNSA. The CDR3 reads CASSLPDRPYEQYF.

J is TRBJ1-2 and V is TRBV7-9; the TCRdb D gene call, TRBD1, has no DNA to confirm it. The germline V gene encodes CDR1 SEHNR and CDR2 FQNEAQ (reference sequence). This CDR3 is 14 amino acids long. CDR3 protein: CASSLYDRDYGYTF.

The J gene is TRBJ2-3, the V gene TRBV30. The CDR3 loop spans 15 amino acids. The germline CDR1 and CDR2 sequences are GTSNPN and SVGIG (reference sequence). CDR3 residues: CASSGASPSTDTQYF.

The chain links TRBV20-1 to TRBJ2-7; TCRdb's assignment of TRBD1 cannot be checked, as there is no DNA. The CDR3 extends over 14 amino acids. Per germline, CDR1 DFQATT and CDR2 SNEGSKA (reference sequence). CDR3 in amino acids: CSASDDRGRREQYF.

V and J are TRBV5-1 and TRBJ2-7; TCRdb calls TRBD2, which cannot be checked without DNA. The CDR3 covers 12 residues. Germline V gene sequence: CDR1 SGHRS, CDR2 YFSETQ. The CDR3 is CASSAGAYEQYF.